This T cell receptor (beta chain) was observed in a study of T-cell memory formation after mild COVID-19. TCRdb re-called the 5' RACE reads with MiXCR, one entry per CDR3 protein. The profile shows roughly 200,000 distinct CDR3 sequences, 15% to 20% of them singletons. Germline V gives CDR1 LNHNV, CDR2 YYDKDF (reference sequence). V shed 0 bases and J shed 6 bases, with 8 bases lying between them. The CDR3 is made up of 13 amino acids. This sequence originates from an adult woman who had mild COVID-19 (a few samples of this study predate the infection). Cell type and time point are not known. V gene TRBV15 combines with J gene TRBJ1-1; D not certain. Sample: PBMCs or a T cell subset sorted from them (not recorded which). The CDR3 DNA follows: TGTGCCACCAGCAGAGAGGGAGCCCCTGAAGCTTTCTTT. It encodes CATSREGAPEAFF.